This T cell receptor beta chain came from a study of technical replicates of blood from four donors. Assay used: immunoSEQ multiplex PCR; TCRdb lists only in-frame clones, some missing. The sample carries about 75,000 clones, approximately 97% recorded once. The V and J ends lost 4 bases and 0 bases respectively, with 19 bases between them. Germline-derived CDR1 and CDR2 are MNHNS and SASEGT. The CDR3 has 18 residues. This sequence originates from a human donor in good health. The chain employs TRBV6-1 and TRBJ2-4, with a possible D match to TRBD1 (6 bases). Sequencing was done on a sample of T cells isolated from PBMCs. The CDR3 region is CASSVTRGRILAKNIQYF. CDR3 nucleotide sequence: TGTGCCAGCAGTGTAACCAGGGGTCGCATATTAGCCAAAAACATTCAGTACTTC.